These 8 T cell receptor beta chains originate from one sample sequenced in a study of shared clonotypes between healthy human individuals. The table came from immunoSEQ multiplex PCR; TCRdb's copy has only in-frame clones and leaves some out. The table lists under 2,000,000 clones, around 96% of them singletons. Terminally differentiated effector memory CD45RA+ cells were left out of the naive CD8 fraction, which was CD45RO-negative and positively selected for CCR7. Sample: naive CD8+ T cells sorted from blood. These receptors all come from a man aged 18 to 30 in good health.

CDR3 residues: CASSLGPNTDTQYF. The CDR3 DNA reads TGTGCCAGCAGCTTGGGGCCCAACACGGATACGCAGTATTTT. This chain uses TRBV5-8 with TRBJ2-3; no reliable D call. Trimming stripped 0 bases from V and 6 bases from J, with 11 bases between. Germline lookup yields CDR1 SGHTS and CDR2 YDEGEE. The CDR3 length is 14 residues.

The chain recombines TRBV7-6 with TRBJ2-7; TRBD1 is a possible D gene (5 bases). V dropped 2 bases and J dropped 6 bases, with 14 bases sitting between them. The V gene's germline CDR1 is SGHVS and CDR2 FNYEAQ. CDR3 length equals 14 residues. The CDR3 coding sequence is TGTGCCAGCAGCTTATTAGGGGATATGGGCGAGCAGTACTTC. Its protein product is CASSLLGDMGEQYF. The whole variable domain, filled in from reference TRBV7-6 and TRBJ2-7, reads GAGVSQSPRYKVTKRGQDVALRCDPISGHVSLYWYRQALGQGPEFLTYFNYEAQQDKSGLPNDRFSAERPEGSISTLTIQRTEQRDSAMYRCASSLLGDMGEQYFGPGTRLTVT.

The V gene is TRBV11-2, the J gene TRBJ2-5, with 7 bases aligning to TRBD1. The DNA end is more similar to TRBJ2-7, so the J call may be wrong. CDR1 is SGHAT and CDR2 is FQNNGV in the germline V gene. This CDR3 region has 13 residues. The CDR3 region is CASSLGQVYEQYF. DNA of the CDR3: TGTGCCAGCAGCCTTGGACAGGTCTACGAGCAGTACTTC.

J is TRBJ1-6 and V is TRBV27; 9 bases map to TRBD1. CDR3 size: 15 residues. The ends lost 10 bases at V and 7 bases at J; junction bases unmatched: 11. Germline-derived CDR1 and CDR2 are MNHEY and SMNVEV (reference sequence). The CDR3: CATSDRGVRNSPLHF. The CDR3 nucleotides are TGTGCCACCTCGGACAGGGGCGTGCGGAATTCACCCCTCCACTTT.

The chain links TRBV7-9 to TRBJ1-2; D not resolved. CDR3 length: 15 residues. V lost 5 bases and J lost 2, with 15 bases in between. Germline V gene sequence: CDR1 SEHNR, CDR2 FQNEAQ (reference sequence). CDR3 residues: CASSIHQGPNYGYTF. The CDR3, as DNA: TGTGCCAGCAGCATACACCAAGGTCCAAACTATGGCTACACCTTC.

V usage is TRBV27 and J usage is TRBJ1-2, with 7 bases matching TRBD1. In germline, CDR1 is MNHEY, CDR2 SMNVEV (reference sequence). With V trimmed by 2 bases and J by 8 bases, 14 bases remained unmatched. CDR3 length: 16 residues. The CDR3 sequence is CASSLGSGGYTAGYTF. CDR3 nucleotides: TGTGCCAGCAGTTTAGGTTCAGGGGGATATACGGCGGGCTACACCTTC.

The genes are TRBV5-4 and TRBJ2-7, with 8 bases matching TRBD2. V gave up 5 bases and J gave up 0 bases; unmatched junction bases: 7. Per germline, CDR1 SGHNT and CDR2 YYREEE (reference sequence). The CDR3 has 15 residues. In DNA, the CDR3 is TGTGCCAGCAGGTTCAGCGGGGGAAGCTCCTACGAGCAGTACTTC. This encodes CASRFSGGSSYEQYF. The full variable domain, its missing parts supplied by reference TRBV5-4 and TRBJ2-7, is ETGVTQSPTHLIKTRGQQVTLRCSSQSGHNTVSWYQQALGQGPQFIFQYYREEENGRGNFPPRFSGLQFPNYSSELNVNALELDDSALYLCASRFSGGSSYEQYFGPGTRLTVT.

The rearrangement links TRBV5-1 to TRBJ1-2; the D gene is possibly TRBD1 (6 bases). Trimming shortened V by 2 bases and J by 8 bases, and 19 bases separated the two germline ends. CDR1 and CDR2 (germline): SGHRS, YFSETQ. The CDR3 has 15 residues. The CDR3 nucleotides are TGCGCCAGCAGCTTATCACAGGGAATTGAACTGGGCTACACCTTC. Amino acid sequence: CASSLSQGIELGYTF.